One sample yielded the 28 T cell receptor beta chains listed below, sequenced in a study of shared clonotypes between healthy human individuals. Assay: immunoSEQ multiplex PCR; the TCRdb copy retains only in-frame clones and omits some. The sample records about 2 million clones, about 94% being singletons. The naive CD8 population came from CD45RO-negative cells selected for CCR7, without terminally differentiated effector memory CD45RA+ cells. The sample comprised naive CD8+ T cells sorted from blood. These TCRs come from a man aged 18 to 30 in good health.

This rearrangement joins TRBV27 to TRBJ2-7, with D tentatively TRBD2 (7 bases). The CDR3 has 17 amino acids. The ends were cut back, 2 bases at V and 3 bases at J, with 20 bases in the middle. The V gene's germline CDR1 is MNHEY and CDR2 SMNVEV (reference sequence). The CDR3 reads CASSLGRGAGHDYEQYF. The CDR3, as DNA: TGTGCCAGCAGTTTAGGGAGGGGGGCAGGGCATGACTACGAGCAGTACTTC.

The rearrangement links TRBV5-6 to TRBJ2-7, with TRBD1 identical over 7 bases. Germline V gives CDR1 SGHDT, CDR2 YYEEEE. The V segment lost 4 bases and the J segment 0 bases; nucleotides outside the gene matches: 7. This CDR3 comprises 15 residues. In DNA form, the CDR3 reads TGTGCCAGCAGCCCGACGGGACAGAGCTCCTACGAGCAGTACTTC. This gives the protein CASSPTGQSSYEQYF.

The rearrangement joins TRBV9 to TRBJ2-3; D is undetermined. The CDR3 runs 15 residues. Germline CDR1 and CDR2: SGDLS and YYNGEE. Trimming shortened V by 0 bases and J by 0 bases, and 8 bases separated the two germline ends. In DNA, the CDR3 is TGTGCCAGCAGCGTAGCAGTTTTTAGCACAGATACGCAGTATTTT. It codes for CASSVAVFSTDTQYF. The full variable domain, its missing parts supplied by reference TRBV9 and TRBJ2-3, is DSGVTQTPKHLITATGQRVTLRCSPRSGDLSVYWYQQSLDQGLQFLIQYYNGEERAKGNILERFSAQQFPDLHSELNLSSLELGDSALYFCASSVAVFSTDTQYFGPGTRLTVL.

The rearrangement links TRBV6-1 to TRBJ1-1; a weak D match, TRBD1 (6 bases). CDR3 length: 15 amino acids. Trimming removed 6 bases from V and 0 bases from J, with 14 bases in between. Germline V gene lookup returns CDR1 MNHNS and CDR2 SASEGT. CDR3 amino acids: CASRDSLIMNTEAFF. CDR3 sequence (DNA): TGTGCCAGCAGGGACAGCCTTATTATGAACACTGAAGCTTTCTTT.

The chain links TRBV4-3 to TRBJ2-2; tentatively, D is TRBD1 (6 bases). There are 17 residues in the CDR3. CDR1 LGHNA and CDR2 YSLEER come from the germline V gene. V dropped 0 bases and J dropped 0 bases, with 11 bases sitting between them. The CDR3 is CASSQDPPGANTGELFF. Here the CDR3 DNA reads TGCGCCAGCAGCCAAGATCCCCCAGGGGCGAACACCGGGGAGCTGTTTTTT.

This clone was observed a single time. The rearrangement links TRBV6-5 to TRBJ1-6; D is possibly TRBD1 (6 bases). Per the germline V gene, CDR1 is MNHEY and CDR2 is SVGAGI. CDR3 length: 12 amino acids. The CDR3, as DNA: TGTACCCCCCCGGGACAACTTTCACCCCTCCACTTT. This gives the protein CTPPGQLSPLHF.

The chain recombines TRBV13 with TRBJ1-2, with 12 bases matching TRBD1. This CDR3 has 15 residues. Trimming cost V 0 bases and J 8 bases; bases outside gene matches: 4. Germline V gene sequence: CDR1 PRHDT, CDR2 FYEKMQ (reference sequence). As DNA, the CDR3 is TGTGCCAGCAGCTTAGGGGGACAGGGGGCGCAAGGCTACACCTTC. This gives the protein CASSLGGQGAQGYTF. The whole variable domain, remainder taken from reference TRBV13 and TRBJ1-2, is AAGVIQSPRHLIKEKRETATLKCYPIPRHDTVYWYQQGPGQDPQFLISFYEKMQSDKGSIPDRFSAQQFSDYHSELNMSSLELGDSALYFCASSLGGQGAQGYTFGSGTRLTVV.

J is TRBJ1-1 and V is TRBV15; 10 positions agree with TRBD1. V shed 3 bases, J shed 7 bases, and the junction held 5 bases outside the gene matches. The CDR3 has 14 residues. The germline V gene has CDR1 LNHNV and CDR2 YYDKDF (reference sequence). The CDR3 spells CATSRDRGDGEAFF. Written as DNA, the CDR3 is TGTGCCACCAGCAGGGACAGGGGGGATGGTGAAGCTTTCTTT. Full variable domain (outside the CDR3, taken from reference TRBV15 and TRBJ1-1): DAMVIQNPRYQVTQFGKPVTLSCSQTLNHNVMYWYQQKSSQAPKLLFHYYDKDFNNEADTPDNFQSRRPNTSFCFLDIRSPGLGDTAMYLCATSRDRGDGEAFFGQGTRLTVV.

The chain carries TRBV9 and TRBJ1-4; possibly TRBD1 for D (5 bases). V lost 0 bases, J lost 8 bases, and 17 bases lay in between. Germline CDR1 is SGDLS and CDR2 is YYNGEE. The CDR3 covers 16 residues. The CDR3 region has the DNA TGTGCCAGCAGCGTAGGAGAAGGGGCTCTGGGAGAAAAACTGTTTTTT. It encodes CASSVGEGALGEKLFF.

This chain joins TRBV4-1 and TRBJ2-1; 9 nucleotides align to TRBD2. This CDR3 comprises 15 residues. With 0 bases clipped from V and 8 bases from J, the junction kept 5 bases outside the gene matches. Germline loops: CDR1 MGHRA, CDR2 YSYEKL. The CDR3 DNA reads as TGCGCCAGCAGCCAAGAGCCTAGCGGGGTCGATGAGCAGTTCTTC. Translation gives CASSQEPSGVDEQFF.

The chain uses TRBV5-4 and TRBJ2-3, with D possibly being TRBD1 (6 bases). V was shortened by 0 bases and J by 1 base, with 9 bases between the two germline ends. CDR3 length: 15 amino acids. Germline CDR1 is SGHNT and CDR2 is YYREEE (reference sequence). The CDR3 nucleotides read TGTGCCAGCAGCTTGGCAGAGGGGGGCACAGATACGCAGTATTTT. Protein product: CASSLAEGGTDTQYF.

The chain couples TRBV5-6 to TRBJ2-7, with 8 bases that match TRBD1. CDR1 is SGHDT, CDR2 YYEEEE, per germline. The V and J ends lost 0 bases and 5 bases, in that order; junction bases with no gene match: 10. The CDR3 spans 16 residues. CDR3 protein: CASSLGGGQGSNEQYF. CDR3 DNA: TGTGCCAGCAGCTTGGGTGGTGGACAGGGTTCGAACGAGCAGTACTTC.

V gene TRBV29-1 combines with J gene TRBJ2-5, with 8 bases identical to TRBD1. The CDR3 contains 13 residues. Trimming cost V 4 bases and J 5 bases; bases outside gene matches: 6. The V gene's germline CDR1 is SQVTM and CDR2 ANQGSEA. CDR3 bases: TGCAGCGTTGTCGCAGGGGGCGAGGAGACCCAGTACTTC. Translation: CSVVAGGEETQYF.

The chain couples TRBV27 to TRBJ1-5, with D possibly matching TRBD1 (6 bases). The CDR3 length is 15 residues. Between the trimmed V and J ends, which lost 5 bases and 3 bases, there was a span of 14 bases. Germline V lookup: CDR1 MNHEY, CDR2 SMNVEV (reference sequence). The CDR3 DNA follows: TGTGCCAGCAGTACTCAGGGGACCTACAATCAGCCCCAGCATTTT. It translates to CASSTQGTYNQPQHF.

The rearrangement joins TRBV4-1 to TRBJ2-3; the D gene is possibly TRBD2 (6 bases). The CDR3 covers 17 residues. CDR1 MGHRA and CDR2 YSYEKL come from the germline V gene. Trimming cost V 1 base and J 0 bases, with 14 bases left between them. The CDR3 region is CASSQVQSSASTDTQYF. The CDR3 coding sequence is TGCGCCAGCAGCCAAGTCCAATCTAGCGCTAGCACAGATACGCAGTATTTT.

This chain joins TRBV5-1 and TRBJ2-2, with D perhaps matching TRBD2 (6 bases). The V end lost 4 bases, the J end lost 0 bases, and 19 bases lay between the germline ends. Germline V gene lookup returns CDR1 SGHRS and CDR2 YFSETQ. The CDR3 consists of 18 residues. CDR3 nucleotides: TGCGCCAGCAGCGCGGAGGGGCAGGGCTTAACGAACACCGGGGAGCTGTTTTTT. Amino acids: CASSAEGQGLTNTGELFF.

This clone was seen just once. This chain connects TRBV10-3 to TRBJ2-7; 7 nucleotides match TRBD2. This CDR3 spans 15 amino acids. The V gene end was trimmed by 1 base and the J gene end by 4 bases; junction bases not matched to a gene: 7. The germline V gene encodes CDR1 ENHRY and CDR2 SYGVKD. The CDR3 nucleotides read TGTGCCATCAGTGAGTGGGAGGGTGTGGAGTACGAGCAGTACTTC. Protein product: CAISEWEGVEYEQYF.

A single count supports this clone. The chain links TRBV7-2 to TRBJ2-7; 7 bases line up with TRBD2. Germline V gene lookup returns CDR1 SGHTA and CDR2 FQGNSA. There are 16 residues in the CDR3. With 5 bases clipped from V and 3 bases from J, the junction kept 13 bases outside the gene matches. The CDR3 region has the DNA TGTGCCAGCAGCCTAACGACTAGCTTTGGAGTCTACGAGCAGTACTTC. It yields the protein CASSLTTSFGVYEQYF.

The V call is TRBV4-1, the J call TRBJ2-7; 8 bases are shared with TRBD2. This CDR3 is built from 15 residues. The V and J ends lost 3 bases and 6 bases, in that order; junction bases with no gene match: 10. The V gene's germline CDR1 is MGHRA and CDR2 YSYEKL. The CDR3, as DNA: TGCGCCAGCAGCCAGATCAGCGGGGGAGCTGGCGAGCAGTACTTC. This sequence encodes CASSQISGGAGEQYF.

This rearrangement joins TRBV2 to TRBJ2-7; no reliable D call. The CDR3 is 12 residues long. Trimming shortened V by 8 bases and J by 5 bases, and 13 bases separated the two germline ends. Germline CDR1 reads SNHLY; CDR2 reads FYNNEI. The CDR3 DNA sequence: TGTGCCAGCTTATCCGGGCACCACGAGCAGTACTTC. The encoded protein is CASLSGHHEQYF.

CDR3 in DNA: TGTGCCAGCAGCTCTCTTGAAAAACTGTTTTTT. Residues: CASSSLEKLFF. J is TRBJ1-4 and V is TRBV7-9; unclear D gene. The CDR3 is made up of 11 amino acids. Trimming stripped 4 bases from V and 7 bases from J, with 4 bases between. Germline CDR1 reads SEHNR; CDR2 reads FQNEAQ (reference sequence).

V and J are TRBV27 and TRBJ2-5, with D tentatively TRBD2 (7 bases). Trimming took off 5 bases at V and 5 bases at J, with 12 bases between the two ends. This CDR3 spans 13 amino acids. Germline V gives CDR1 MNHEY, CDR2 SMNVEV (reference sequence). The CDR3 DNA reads TGTGCCAGCAGTCGGGGGGCCTGGGAGACCCAGTACTTC. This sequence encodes CASSRGAWETQYF.

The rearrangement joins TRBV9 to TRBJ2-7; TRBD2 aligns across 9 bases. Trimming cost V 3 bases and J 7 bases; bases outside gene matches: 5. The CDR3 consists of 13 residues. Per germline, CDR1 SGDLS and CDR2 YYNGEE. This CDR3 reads CASSEGTSWEQYF. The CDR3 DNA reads TGTGCCAGCAGCGAGGGGACTAGCTGGGAGCAGTACTTC. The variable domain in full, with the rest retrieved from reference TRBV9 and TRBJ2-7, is DSGVTQTPKHLITATGQRVTLRCSPRSGDLSVYWYQQSLDQGLQFLIQYYNGEERAKGNILERFSAQQFPDLHSELNLSSLELGDSALYFCASSEGTSWEQYFGPGTRLTVT.

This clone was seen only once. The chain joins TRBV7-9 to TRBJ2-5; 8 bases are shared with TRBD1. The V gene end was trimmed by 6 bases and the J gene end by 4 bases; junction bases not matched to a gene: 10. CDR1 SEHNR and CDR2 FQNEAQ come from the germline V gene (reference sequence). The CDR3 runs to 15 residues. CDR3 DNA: TGTGCCAGCAGGACAGGGGACAGCATGACAGAGACCCAGTACTTC. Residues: CASRTGDSMTETQYF.

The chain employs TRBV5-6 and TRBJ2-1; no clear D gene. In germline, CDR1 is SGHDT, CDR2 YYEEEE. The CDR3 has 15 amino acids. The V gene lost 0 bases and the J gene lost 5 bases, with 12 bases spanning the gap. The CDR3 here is CASSLALYTDNEQFF. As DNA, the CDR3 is TGTGCCAGCAGCTTGGCTCTATACACAGACAATGAGCAGTTCTTC.

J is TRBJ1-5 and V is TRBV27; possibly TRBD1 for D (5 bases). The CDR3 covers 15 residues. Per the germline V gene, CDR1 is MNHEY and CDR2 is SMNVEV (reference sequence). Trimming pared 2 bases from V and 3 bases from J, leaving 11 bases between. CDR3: CASSLGPGTNQPQHF. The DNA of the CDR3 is TGTGCCAGCAGTTTAGGTCCAGGGACCAATCAGCCCCAGCATTTT.

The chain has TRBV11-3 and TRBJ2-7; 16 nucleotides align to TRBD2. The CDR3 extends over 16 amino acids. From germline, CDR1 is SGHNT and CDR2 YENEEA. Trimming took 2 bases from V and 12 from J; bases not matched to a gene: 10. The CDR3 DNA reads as TGTGCCAGCAGCTTACCGACCAAGGGACTAGCGGGAGGGCGGTACTTC. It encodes CASSLPTKGLAGGRYF.

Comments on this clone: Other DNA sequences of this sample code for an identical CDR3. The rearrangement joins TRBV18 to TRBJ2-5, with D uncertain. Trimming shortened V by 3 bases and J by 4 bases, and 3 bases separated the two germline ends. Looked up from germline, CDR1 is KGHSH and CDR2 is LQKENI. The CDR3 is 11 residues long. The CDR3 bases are TGTGCCAGCTCACCGGGAGAGACCCAGTACTTC. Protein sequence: CASSPGETQYF. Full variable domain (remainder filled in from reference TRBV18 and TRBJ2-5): NAGVMQNPRHLVRRRGQEARLRCSPMKGHSHVYWYRQLPEEGLKFMVYLQKENIIDESGMPKERFSAEFPKEGPSILRIQQVVRGDSAAYFCASSPGETQYFGPGTRLLVL.